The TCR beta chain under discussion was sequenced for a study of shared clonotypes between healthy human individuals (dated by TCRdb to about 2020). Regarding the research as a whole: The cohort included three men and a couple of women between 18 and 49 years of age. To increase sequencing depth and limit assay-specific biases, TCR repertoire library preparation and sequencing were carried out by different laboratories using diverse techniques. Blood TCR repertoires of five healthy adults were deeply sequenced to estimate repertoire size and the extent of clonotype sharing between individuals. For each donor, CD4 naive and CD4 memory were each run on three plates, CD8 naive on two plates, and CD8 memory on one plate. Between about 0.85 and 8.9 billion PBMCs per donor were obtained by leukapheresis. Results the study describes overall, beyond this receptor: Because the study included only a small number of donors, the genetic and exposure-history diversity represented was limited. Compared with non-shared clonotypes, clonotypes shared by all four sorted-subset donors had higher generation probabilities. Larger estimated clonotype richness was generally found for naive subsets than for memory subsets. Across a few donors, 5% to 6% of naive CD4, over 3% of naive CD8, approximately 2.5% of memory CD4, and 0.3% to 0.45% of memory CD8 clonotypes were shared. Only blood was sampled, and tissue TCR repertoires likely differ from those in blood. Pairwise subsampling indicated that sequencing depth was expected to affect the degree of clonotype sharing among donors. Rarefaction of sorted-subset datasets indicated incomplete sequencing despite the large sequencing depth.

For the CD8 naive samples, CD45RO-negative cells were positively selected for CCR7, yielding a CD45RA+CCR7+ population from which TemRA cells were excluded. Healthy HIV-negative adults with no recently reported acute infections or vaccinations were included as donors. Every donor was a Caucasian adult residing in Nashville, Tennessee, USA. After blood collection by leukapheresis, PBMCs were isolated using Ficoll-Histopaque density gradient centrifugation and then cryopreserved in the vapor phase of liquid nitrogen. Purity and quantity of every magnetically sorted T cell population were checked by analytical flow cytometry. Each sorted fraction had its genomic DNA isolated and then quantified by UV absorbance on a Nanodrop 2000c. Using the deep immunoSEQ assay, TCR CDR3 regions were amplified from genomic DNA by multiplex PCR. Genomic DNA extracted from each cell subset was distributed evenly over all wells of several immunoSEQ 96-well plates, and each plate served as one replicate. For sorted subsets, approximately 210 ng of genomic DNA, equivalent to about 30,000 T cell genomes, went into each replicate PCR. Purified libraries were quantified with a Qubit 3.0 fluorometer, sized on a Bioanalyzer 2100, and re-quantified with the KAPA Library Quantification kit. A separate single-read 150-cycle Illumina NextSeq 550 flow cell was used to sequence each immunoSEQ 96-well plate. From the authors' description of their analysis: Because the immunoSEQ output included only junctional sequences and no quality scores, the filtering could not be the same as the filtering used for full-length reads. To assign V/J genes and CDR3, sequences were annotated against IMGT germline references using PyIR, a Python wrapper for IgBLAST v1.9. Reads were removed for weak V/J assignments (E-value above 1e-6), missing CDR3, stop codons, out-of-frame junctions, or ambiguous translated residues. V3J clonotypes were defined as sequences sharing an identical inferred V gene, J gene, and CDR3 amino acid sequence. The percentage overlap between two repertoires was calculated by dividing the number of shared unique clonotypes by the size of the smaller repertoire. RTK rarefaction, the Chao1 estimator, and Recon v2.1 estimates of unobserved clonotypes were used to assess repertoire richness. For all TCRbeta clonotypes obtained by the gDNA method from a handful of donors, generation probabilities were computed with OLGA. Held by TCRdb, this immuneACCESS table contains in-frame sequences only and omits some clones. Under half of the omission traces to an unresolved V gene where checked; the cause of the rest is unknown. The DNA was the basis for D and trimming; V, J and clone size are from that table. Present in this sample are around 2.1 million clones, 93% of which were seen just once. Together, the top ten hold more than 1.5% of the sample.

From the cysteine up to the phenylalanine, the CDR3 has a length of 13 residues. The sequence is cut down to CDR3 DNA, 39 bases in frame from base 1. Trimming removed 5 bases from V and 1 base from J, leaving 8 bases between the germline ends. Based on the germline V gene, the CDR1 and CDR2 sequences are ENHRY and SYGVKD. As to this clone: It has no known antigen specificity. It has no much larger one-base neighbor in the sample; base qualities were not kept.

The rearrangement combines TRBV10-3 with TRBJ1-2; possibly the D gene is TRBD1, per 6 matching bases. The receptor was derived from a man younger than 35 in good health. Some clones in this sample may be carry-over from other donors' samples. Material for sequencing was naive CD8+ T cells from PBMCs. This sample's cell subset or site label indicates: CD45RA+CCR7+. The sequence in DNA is TGTGCCATCAGTACAGGGTTTAACTATGGCTACACCTTC. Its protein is CAISTGFNYGYTF.